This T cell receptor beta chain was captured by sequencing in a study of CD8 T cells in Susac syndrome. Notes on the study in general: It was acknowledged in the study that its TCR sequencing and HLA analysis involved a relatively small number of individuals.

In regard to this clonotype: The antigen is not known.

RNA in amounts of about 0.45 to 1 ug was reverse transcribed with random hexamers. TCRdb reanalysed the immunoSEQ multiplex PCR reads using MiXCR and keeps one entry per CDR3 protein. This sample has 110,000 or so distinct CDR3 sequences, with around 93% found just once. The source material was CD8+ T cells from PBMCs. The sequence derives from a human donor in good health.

The CDR3 nucleotides are TGTGCCAGCAGCGTGACTAGCGGGAGCGCAGATACGCAGTATTTT. Its protein is CASSVTSGSADTQYF. This chain uses TRBV6-2 or TRBV6-3 with TRBJ2-3; 12 positions match TRBD2. The CDR3 extends over 15 amino acids. The J segment lost 4 bases and the V segment lost 6 bases, leaving 5 bases of the junction unmatched. Germline CDR1 is MNHEY and CDR2 is SVGEGT.